Sequencing of this TCR beta chain was carried out in a study of T cells after posttransplantation cyclophosphamide. This clone was picked up many times. Its antigen is unknown. Study results and limitations: TRB clonality was highly associated with recipient CMV seropositivity and reactivation. Skin or GI-infiltrating T cells shared few TRB sequences with blood.

The V end was cut by 0 bases, the J end by 5 bases, with 29 bases between. Per the germline V gene, CDR1 is GTSNPN and CDR2 is SVGIG (reference sequence). CDR3 length equals 20 residues. The repertoire was sequenced with immunoSEQ multiplex PCR; TCRdb's copy has only in-frame clones and lacks some. The sample is made up of roughly 49,000 clones, none counted only once. The receptor was isolated from a man in his forties in good health, CMV-negative, and a related stem cell transplant donor. The sequenced sample consisted of PBMCs. This chain uses TRBV30 with TRBJ2-1, with a weak D call TRBD2 (6 bases). As DNA, the CDR3 is TGTGCCTGGAGTGTGTTTTTAGGGGATTTACTAGCTAAGGCTAACAATGAGCAGTTCTTC. Translating it yields CAWSVFLGDLLAKANNEQFF.